This T cell receptor (beta chain) was identified in a study of blood T cells in healthy people across ages. Overall study context: There was about one barcoded beta molecule captured by template switching per two T cells. The study's findings and limits: A roughly linear age-dependent decrease characterized TCR beta diversity per million T cells.

The study recruited healthy Caucasian donors from Russia who were aged roughly 6 to 90. Sample-barcoded 5' priming and a J-beta primer mix drove a second PCR of roughly 7 to 11 cycles. A single record per CDR3 protein comes from TCRdb applying MiXCR to the 5' RACE reads. Of over 950,000 distinct CDR3 sequences listed, roughly two fifths are singletons. Per germline, CDR1 DFQATT and CDR2 SNEGSKA (reference sequence). The V gene lost 7 bases and the J gene lost 13 bases, with 17 bases spanning the gap. The CDR3 has 11 residues. For this clonotype: The antigen is unknown.

This clonotype was sampled from a man in his late teens or twenties in good health. The sequencing input was blood. V gene TRBV20-1 combines with J gene TRBJ2-1, with D possibly TRBD2 on 6 matching bases. The CDR3, as DNA: TGCAGTGGGAGGGTACAAGAGACCCAGTTCTTC. It encodes CSGRVQETQFF.